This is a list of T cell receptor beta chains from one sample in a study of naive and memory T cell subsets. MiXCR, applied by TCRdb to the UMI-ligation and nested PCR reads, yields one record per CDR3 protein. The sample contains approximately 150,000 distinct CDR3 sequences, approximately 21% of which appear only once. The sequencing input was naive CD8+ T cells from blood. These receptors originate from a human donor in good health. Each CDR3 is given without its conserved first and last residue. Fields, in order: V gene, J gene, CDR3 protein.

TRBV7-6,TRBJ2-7,ASSLGRGTHEQY
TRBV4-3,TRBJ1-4,ASRRVVATNEKLF
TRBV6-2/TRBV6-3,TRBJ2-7,ASSYAASGRNEQY
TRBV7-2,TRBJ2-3,ASSLTSYPISDTDTQY
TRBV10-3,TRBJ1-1,AISESTGNTEAF
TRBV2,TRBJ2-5,ASSEGVAGEWETQY
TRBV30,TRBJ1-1,AWSLGVGKAF
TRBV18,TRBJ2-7,ASSLGLAGGPGEQY
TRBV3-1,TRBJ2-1,ASSQGLGSSYNEQF
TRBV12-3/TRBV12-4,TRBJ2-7,ASSFGTSGVEQY
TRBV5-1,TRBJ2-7,ASSIDRGSSYEQY
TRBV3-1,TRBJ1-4,ASSQVSGPDPNEKLF
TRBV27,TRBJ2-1,ASSPVGGRDKQF
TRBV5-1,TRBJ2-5,ASSLADSIQETQY
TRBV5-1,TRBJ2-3,ASSPGTGVTDTQY